Presented here are 18 T cell receptor beta chains from one specimen sequenced in a study of OX40 agonist ivuxolimab in advanced cancers. TCRdb's table, derived via immunoSEQ multiplex PCR, lists solely in-frame clones and lacks some. The sample has more than 50,000 clones; 80% to 95% are singletons. The material sequenced was CD4+ or CD8+ T cells sorted from blood, taken in a trial of the OX40 agonist ivuxolimab. These receptors came from an adult with an advanced solid tumor such as melanoma, head and neck, liver or kidney cancer.

The chain employs TRBV18 and TRBJ2-1; perhaps TRBD1 as D (6 bases). CDR3 length equals 14 residues. The V end was cut by 2 bases, the J end by 9 bases, with 14 bases between. CDR1 is KGHSH and CDR2 is LQKENI in the germline V gene. The CDR3 DNA sequence: TGTGCCAGCTCACCAGCAGGGGCGTCGGGTGAGCAGTTCTTC. Protein sequence: CASSPAGASGEQFF.

The V gene is TRBV7-9, the J gene TRBJ2-4; 10 bases fit TRBD1. Germline V gene sequence: CDR1 SEHNR, CDR2 FQNEAQ (reference sequence). The CDR3 runs 17 residues. V lost 6 bases, J lost 9 bases, and 17 bases stayed unmatched. DNA for the CDR3: TGTGCCAGCAGTTTGTTAGGGGGGACAGGGGCTCCCGGCATTCAGTACTTC. Residues: CASSLLGGTGAPGIQYF.

Comments on this clone: Its ends do not fully match the called genes, so a read error is possible. CDR3 in amino acids: CASYVVTEGRGAVF. CDR3 bases: TGCGCCAGCTATGTGGTGACGGAGGGCCGGGGAGCTGTTTTT. The chain employs TRBV5-1 and TRBJ2-2; D may be TRBD2 (6 bases). Germline CDR1 is SGHRS and CDR2 is YFSETQ. The CDR3 length is 14 residues.

This rearrangement joins TRBV7-3 to TRBJ1-1; unclear D gene. The V and J ends lost 5 bases and 1 base respectively, with 8 bases between them. Germline CDR1 and CDR2: SGHTA and FQGTGA. There are 13 residues in the CDR3. CDR3 residues: CASSLMQNTEAFF. The CDR3 DNA reads TGTGCCAGCAGCCTAATGCAGAACACTGAAGCTTTCTTT.

This chain uses TRBV11-3 with TRBJ2-2; D is undetermined. V was pared by 2 bases and J by 8 bases, with 6 bases between. CDR1 is SGHNT, CDR2 YENEEA, per germline. CDR3 size: 12 residues. CDR3 coding DNA: TGTGCCAGCAGCTTAAATGAAGGGGAGCTGTTTTTT. It translates to CASSLNEGELFF.

The sample holds a few counts of this clone. The V gene is TRBV6-1, the J gene TRBJ1-4, with TRBD1 matching 7 bases. Trimming removed 2 bases from V and 0 bases from J; junction bases left unmatched: 3. This CDR3 is built from 16 residues. Per germline, CDR1 MNHNS and CDR2 SASEGT. The CDR3 sequence: CASSERQGATNEKLFF. CDR3 nucleotides: TGTGCCAGCAGTGAACGGCAGGGGGCAACTAATGAAAAACTGTTTTTT.

This chain connects TRBV28 to TRBJ1-3; no clear D gene. Germline CDR1 is MDHEN and CDR2 is SYDVKM. The V end was cut by 6 bases, the J end by 5 bases, with 23 bases between. The length of the CDR3 is 17 residues. The CDR3 DNA follows: TGTGCCAGCAGCACCCCCGGGATCCCACTGAGAAGAAACACCATATATTTT. Protein product: CASSTPGIPLRRNTIYF. Using reference TRBV28 and TRBJ1-3 for the parts outside the CDR3, the full variable domain is DVKVTQSSRYLVKRTGEKVFLECVQDMDHENMFWYRQDPGLGLRLIYFSYDVKMKEKGDIPEGYSVSREKKERFSLILESASTNQTSMYLCASSTPGIPLRRNTIYFGEGSWLTVV.

This sequence joins TRBV4-1 and TRBJ1-5; tentatively, D is TRBD1 (6 bases). V gave up 5 bases and J gave up 5 bases, with 22 bases separating them. The germline CDR1 and CDR2 sequences are MGHRA and YSYEKL. The CDR3 is made up of 17 amino acids. The CDR3 spells CASSARPARGLHQPQHF. Written as DNA, the CDR3 is TGCGCCAGCAGCGCCCGACCCGCCAGGGGCCTCCATCAGCCCCAGCATTTT.

The J gene is TRBJ2-5, the V gene TRBV5-5, with TRBD1 matching over 8 bases. The CDR3 has 16 amino acids. V lost 0 bases, J lost 2 bases, and 6 bases stayed unmatched. Germline loops: CDR1 SGHKS, CDR2 YYEKEE (reference sequence). CDR3 nucleotide sequence: TGTGCCAGCAGCTTGGGGCAGGGGGCCGGGCAAGAGACCCAGTACTTC. This translates into CASSLGQGAGQETQYF.

This sequence joins TRBV10-3 and TRBJ2-7; TRBD2 agrees at 8 bases. J gave up 0 bases and V 0 bases, and 7 bases lay outside the gene matches. CDR1 ENHRY and CDR2 SYGVKD come from the germline V gene. The CDR3 is 17 amino acids. The CDR3 DNA follows: TGTGCCATCAGTGAGTCAGGCGGGGGGCCGCACTCCTACGAGCAGTACTTC. Translation gives CAISESGGGPHSYEQYF.

The chain employs TRBV28 and TRBJ2-7; 7 nucleotides align to TRBD1. After removal of 3 bases from V and 4 bases from J, the junction contained 3 bases not matched to a gene. This CDR3 has 13 residues. The germline V gene encodes CDR1 MDHEN and CDR2 SYDVKM. The CDR3 protein is CASSFGDRYEQYF. CDR3 in DNA: TGTGCCAGCAGTTTTGGGGACAGATACGAGCAGTACTTC.

The V and J genes are TRBV19 and TRBJ1-4, with a possible D match to TRBD1 (6 bases). With 2 bases removed from V and 13 bases from J, the gap between germline ends came to 17 bases. Germline CDR1 LNHDA, CDR2 SQIVND (reference sequence). The length of the CDR3 is 14 residues. CDR3: CASSIPGSSGVLFF. The CDR3, as DNA: TGTGCCAGTAGTATACCAGGATCATCAGGGGTACTGTTTTTT.

V and J are TRBV12-5 and TRBJ1-5; D not resolved. V was clipped by 5 bases and J by 2 bases, with 19 bases between them. The CDR3 length is 17 residues. Germline CDR1 and CDR2: LGHNT and FRNRAP. This CDR3 is CASGPLHKGRGNQPQHF. The CDR3 DNA reads as TGTGCTAGTGGTCCCCTCCACAAAGGGAGAGGCAATCAGCCCCAGCATTTT.

The chain uses TRBV10-2 and TRBJ1-2; a weak D match, TRBD1 (5 bases). This CDR3 contains 12 residues. Germline lookup yields CDR1 WSHSY and CDR2 SAAADI. Trimming cost V 10 bases and J 1 base, with 10 bases left between them. The CDR3, as DNA: TGCGCCACAAAAAGGGGTAACTATGGCTACACCTTC. The encoded protein is CATKRGNYGYTF.

This rearrangement joins TRBV29-1 to TRBJ1-3; D remains unclear. The germline V and J ends were trimmed by 0 bases and 0 bases, with 3 bases remaining between them. CDR1 is SQVTM and CDR2 is ANQGSEA in the germline V gene. The CDR3 is 13 amino acids. The CDR3 reads CSVEDSSGNTIYF. In DNA form, the CDR3 reads TGCAGCGTTGAAGACAGCTCTGGAAACACCATATATTTT.

This sequence joins TRBV4-2 and TRBJ1-2; 9 bases align to TRBD1. Germline lookup yields CDR1 LGHNA and CDR2 YNFKEQ. V shed 1 base and J 4 bases; nucleotides not matched to a gene: 4. This CDR3 is 15 amino acids long. In DNA form, the CDR3 reads TGTGCCAGCAGCCAAGGAACAGGGGGCAGCTATGGCTACACCTTC. This translates into CASSQGTGGSYGYTF.

J is TRBJ2-5 and V is TRBV4-1; D unresolved. Germline CDR1 reads MGHRA; CDR2 reads YSYEKL. The CDR3 length is 15 residues. The V and J ends lost 0 bases and 0 bases respectively, with 8 bases between them. The CDR3 DNA sequence: TGCGCCAGCAGCCAAGATGGCCTAAACCAAGAGACCCAGTACTTC. Amino acid sequence: CASSQDGLNQETQYF.

The chain is built from TRBV6-5 and TRBJ1-1; no definite D call. Germline assignment: CDR1 MNHEY and CDR2 SVGAGI. This CDR3 region has 15 residues. V lost 6 bases and J 0 bases, leaving 14 bases between the germline ends. The CDR3 DNA sequence: TGTGCCAGCAGCCATCCCCACGACATGAACACTGAAGCTTTCTTT. Its translation is CASSHPHDMNTEAFF.